The rows below give T cell receptor beta chains drawn from one sample of a study of OX40 agonist ivuxolimab in advanced cancers. Profiling relied on immunoSEQ multiplex PCR, and the TCRdb table lists in-frame clones only, not all of them. The profile shows under 80,000 clones, over 75% of them singletons. This material consisted of CD4+ or CD8+ T cells sorted from blood, taken in a trial of the OX40 agonist ivuxolimab. The receptors stem from an adult with an advanced solid tumor such as melanoma, head and neck, liver or kidney cancer. Each CDR3 is given without its conserved first and last residue.

j_call	v_call	cdr3_aa
TRBJ1-1	TRBV6-5	ASSLQGPVNTEAF
TRBJ1-2	TRBV6-1	ASTVNYGYT
TRBJ2-3	TRBV5-1	ASSPGTPGTDTQY
TRBJ2-3	TRBV7-9	ASSPLQTTDTQY
TRBJ2-3	TRBV5-1	ASSPVDPFSTDTQY
TRBJ2-1	TRBV5-4	ASSLALAGLRNEQF
TRBJ1-4	TRBV5-1	ASSLTGTGNEKLF
TRBJ2-2	TRBV5-4	ASSTGLAANTGELF
TRBJ1-1	TRBV7-9	ASSLESQGRAF
TRBJ2-7	TRBV30	AWSWTSGGYEQY
TRBJ1-1	TRBV6-6	ARNDSSITEAF
TRBJ1-6	TRBV2	ASSSSGAINSPLH
TRBJ2-5	TRBV19	ASREPGQGRGKETQY
TRBJ2-1	TRBV5-8	ASSPGTSGRDEQF
TRBJ1-2	TRBV6-1	ASSRDPQGGGYT
TRBJ2-5	TRBV25-1	ASSVSGMARETQY
TRBJ1-6	TRBV5-4	ASSLGKGKNSPLH
TRBJ2-3	TRBV6-5	ASSYSHYTDTQY
TRBJ1-1	TRBV19	ASSPRWDSPQAF
TRBJ1-2	TRBV5-5	ASTQGAYGYT
TRBJ2-1	TRBV10-1	ASSGPPSGVHNEQF
TRBJ2-1	TRBV7-9	ASSKLRGASYNEQF